This passage covers 9 T cell receptor beta chains from one sample sequenced in a study of post-analysis software for immune sequencing data. Broader study findings: There were roughly five TRBV segments more frequent in patients than controls, and TRBV5-6, TRBV5-1 and TRBV20-1 were among them.

The antigens for these receptors are not known. Libraries were made from TCR beta cDNA, and they carried unique molecular identifiers. TCRdb called the PCR reads again in MiXCR, with one record for every CDR3 protein. The sample includes a few hundred thousand distinct CDR3 sequences, over 30% of them seen just once. Sequenced input: blood. Receptor source: a girl aged 2-10 years with multiple sclerosis.

In nucleotides, the CDR3 is TGTGCCAGCAGCGCAGGGTTAGGCACTGAAGCTTTCTTT. Its protein product is CASSAGLGTEAFF. V is TRBV25-1 and J is TRBJ1-1, with a weak D call TRBD1 (5 bases). Trimming left V 6 bases short and J 4 bases short, with 12 bases between. CDR1 and CDR2 from the germline V gene are MGHDK and SYGVNS. The CDR3 totals 13 residues.

This chain joins TRBV12-3 or TRBV12-4 and TRBJ1-6; tentatively, D is TRBD1 (6 bases). CDR3 size: 13 residues. The ends were cut back, 7 bases at V and 8 bases at J, with 12 bases in the middle. In DNA, the CDR3 is TGTGCCAGCATACGAACAGGGTATTCACCCCTCCACTTT. Its translation: CASIRTGYSPLHF.

The V and J genes are TRBV5-1 and TRBJ2-1; either TRBD1 or TRBD2 may supply D (6 bases each). The CDR3 runs 14 residues. CDR1 is SGHRS and CDR2 is YFSETQ in the germline V gene. The germline V and J ends were trimmed by 6 bases and 7 bases, with 17 bases remaining between them. Here the CDR3 DNA reads TGCGCCAGCAACACGGATTGGGGGGCGAATGAGCAGTTCTTC. This gives the protein CASNTDWGANEQFF.

This clonotype has only a few counts. This sequence joins TRBV7-2 and TRBJ2-5; TRBD2 matches at 9 bases. The J call is in doubt because the DNA end fits TRBJ2-7 better. Germline CDR1 and CDR2: SGHTA and FQGNSA. The CDR3 runs 16 residues. CDR3 residues: CASMLRLASGTYEQYF. DNA for the CDR3: TGTGCCAGCATGCTTAGATTGGCTAGCGGGACGTACGAGCAGTACTTC.

V gene TRBV7-9 combines with J gene TRBJ2-3, with 7 bases that match TRBD1. V lost 5 bases, J lost 3 bases, and 11 bases stayed unmatched. The germline V gene has CDR1 SEHNR and CDR2 FQNEAQ (reference sequence). The CDR3 runs 16 residues. The CDR3 protein is CASSPADRDPTDTQYF. CDR3 nucleotides: TGTGCCAGCAGCCCGGCTGACAGGGACCCTACAGATACGCAGTATTTT.

The V and J genes are TRBV20-1 and TRBJ1-5; no clear D. Trimming took off 6 bases at V and 10 bases at J, with 19 bases between the two ends. Germline V gives CDR1 DFQATT, CDR2 SNEGSKA (reference sequence). The CDR3 has 13 residues. CDR3 in DNA: TGCAGTGCCTCGGTTCAGGCCGGTGCTCCCCAGCATTTT. Protein sequence: CSASVQAGAPQHF.

This clonotype was seen a handful of times. The genes are TRBV6-1 and TRBJ1-2, with no clear D. The V end was cut by 3 bases, the J end by 8 bases, with 16 bases between. CDR3 length: 14 residues. CDR1 and CDR2 from the germline V gene are MNHNS and SASEGT. CDR3 sequence (DNA): TGTGCCAGCAGTGAGCACGTCCTAAAAGGCGGCTACACCTTC. Translating gives CASSEHVLKGGYTF.

The chain is built from TRBV12-3 or TRBV12-4 and TRBJ2-5, with 15 bases fitting TRBD2. V was pared by 5 bases and J by 5 bases, with 6 bases of the junction left unmatched. This CDR3 has 16 residues. The CDR3 here is CASSGLAGGPEETQYF. As DNA, the CDR3 is TGTGCCAGCAGTGGACTAGCGGGGGGGCCTGAGGAGACCCAGTACTTC.

This clonotype was seen just once. The CDR3: CASSALGGVDQYF. CDR3 in DNA: TGTGCCAGCAGCGCCCTAGGGGGAGTGGACCAGTACTTC. This chain joins TRBV9 and TRBJ2-5; D possibly corresponds to TRBD1 (6 bases). The CDR3 runs 13 residues. Trimming took 3 bases from V and 10 from J, leaving 16 bases between them. Germline assignment: CDR1 SGDLS and CDR2 YYNGEE.